Presented here are 16 T cell receptor beta chains from one specimen sequenced in a study of blood T cell repertoires in COVID-19 (dated by TCRdb to the early 2020s). Preparation of the library involved the immunoSEQ multiplex PCR assay. TCRdb carries this immuneACCESS record with in-frame sequences only. Its versions omit some clonotypes, under half of them owing to an unresolved V gene in the studies checked, with the rest unexplained. This sample comprises about 190,000 clones, more than 75% of them detected only once. 15% to 20% of the sample goes to the ten largest clones. Sample: PBMCs or T cells enriched from blood (not recorded which). Every receptor here comes from a woman in her forties or fifties who had recovered from COVID-19.

This chain links TRBV6-2 or TRBV6-3 with TRBJ2-5, with 8 bases matching TRBD1. V shed 5 bases, J shed 4 bases, and the junction held 0 bases outside the gene matches. CDR1 is MNHEY and CDR2 is SVGEGT in the germline V gene. The CDR3 runs to 12 residues. CDR3 bases: TGTGCCAGCAGTGGACAGGGAGAGACCCAGTACTTC. Translated, it gives CASSGQGETQYF.

The V and J genes are TRBV28 and TRBJ1-2, with 7 bases matching TRBD1. The junction had 6 bases not matched to a gene; V was cut back by 6 bases and J by 8 bases. Germline CDR1 reads MDHEN; CDR2 reads SYDVKM. The CDR3 sequence is 12 residues long. CDR3 nucleotides: TGTGCCAGCAGAGAGGGGGCGCGGGGCTACACCTTC. Its translation is CASREGARGYTF.

The sample holds one count of this clone. The chain uses TRBV6-4 and TRBJ1-2, with D tentatively TRBD1 (6 bases). The CDR3 has 11 residues. Germline loops: CDR1 MRHNA, CDR2 SNTAGT. V was trimmed by 7 bases and J by 6 bases, leaving 9 bases between them. Here the CDR3 reads CASKNRDGYTF. For the CDR3, the DNA is TGTGCCAGCAAGAACAGGGATGGCTACACCTTC.

V is TRBV3-1 (or the pseudogene TRBV3-2) and J is TRBJ2-7, with 10 positions matching TRBD2. The CDR3 is 19 residues long. CDR1 and CDR2 (germline): LGHDT, YNNKEL (reference sequence). J lost 8 bases, V lost 0 bases, and 19 bases had no gene match. CDR3: CASSQDLSGRESTPGQQYF. As DNA, the CDR3 is TGTGCCAGCAGCCAAGATCTGAGCGGGAGGGAATCCACCCCTGGCCAGCAGTACTTC.

This clone appeared a few times. The chain couples TRBV28 to TRBJ1-5, with 9 bases lining up with TRBD1. Per the germline V gene, CDR1 is MDHEN and CDR2 is SYDVKM. V was pared by 8 bases and J by 1 base, with 12 bases of the junction left unmatched. The length of the CDR3 is 17 residues. CDR3 sequence reads: CASPPRGQGRSNQPQHF. CDR3 bases: TGTGCCAGCCCCCCCCGGGGACAGGGTAGGAGCAATCAGCCCCAGCATTTT.

This chain joins TRBV9 and TRBJ2-3; TRBD2 aligns across 8 bases. V trimming: 3 bases; J trimming: 0 bases; junction bases outside the gene matches: 6. The CDR3 is 16 amino acids. The germline V gene has CDR1 SGDLS and CDR2 YYNGEE. The CDR3 is CASSAPPSGSTDTQYF. The CDR3 DNA is TGTGCCAGCAGCGCGCCGCCTAGCGGGAGCACAGATACGCAGTATTTT.

This clone occurred many times. The chain is built from TRBV3-1 (or the pseudogene TRBV3-2) and TRBJ1-1, with D uncertain. The CDR3 spans 13 residues. V lost 1 base and J lost 6, with 9 bases in between. Germline CDR1 reads LGHDT; CDR2 reads YNNKEL (reference sequence). CDR3 DNA: TGTGCCAGCAGCCAAGTTCCGGGGTCTGAAGCTTTCTTT. It codes for CASSQVPGSEAFF.

The chain is built from TRBV20-1 and TRBJ2-2; 9 positions agree with TRBD2. The CDR3 is 14 amino acids. With V trimmed by 6 bases and J by 6 bases, 8 bases remained unmatched. CDR1 and CDR2 from the germline V gene are DFQATT and SNEGSKA (reference sequence). The CDR3 DNA reads TGCAGTGCAAGTAGCGGGAGTAATTCCGGGGAGCTGTTTTTT. Protein product: CSASSGSNSGELFF.

This chain connects TRBV28 to TRBJ1-1; TRBD1 matches at 7 bases. CDR1 and CDR2 from the germline V gene are MDHEN and SYDVKM. The CDR3 runs 22 residues. V gave up 2 bases and J gave up 0 bases; unmatched junction bases: 24. The CDR3 sequence: CASSLKDGGTQGNFRVNTEAFF. DNA of the CDR3: TGTGCCAGCAGTTTAAAAGATGGCGGGACACAGGGGAATTTTCGGGTGAACACTGAAGCTTTCTTT.

The chain uses TRBV5-1 and TRBJ2-5; no definite D call. The CDR3 extends over 11 amino acids. Germline CDR1 SGHRS, CDR2 YFSETQ. V was cut by 0 bases and J by 5 bases, with 2 bases left in between. CDR3 DNA: TGCGCCAGCAGCTTGGCTGAGACCCAGTACTTC. This translates into CASSLAETQYF.

The chain carries TRBV3-1 (or the pseudogene TRBV3-2) and TRBJ1-4; a weak D match, TRBD1 (5 bases). CDR3 length: 15 residues. Trimming stripped 4 bases from V and 8 bases from J, with 17 bases between. In germline, CDR1 is LGHDT, CDR2 YNNKEL (reference sequence). As DNA, the CDR3 is TGTGCCAGCAGCCCACCCAGGGCGGAGGGGGAAAAACTGTTTTTT. This encodes CASSPPRAEGEKLFF.

The rearrangement joins TRBV30 to TRBJ2-7, with D perhaps matching TRBD2 (5 bases). CDR1 and CDR2 from the germline V gene are GTSNPN and SVGIG (reference sequence). CDR3 length equals 13 residues. The V and J ends lost 4 bases and 6 bases respectively, with 16 bases between them. In DNA, the CDR3 is TGTGCCTGGACCTCAGCGGTGGCCCTCGAGCAGTACTTC. It encodes CAWTSAVALEQYF.

This chain connects TRBV11-1 to TRBJ1-2, with 8 bases aligning to TRBD1. Per germline, CDR1 SGHAT and CDR2 FQDESV (reference sequence). Unmatched junction bases numbered 1, after V lost 5 bases and J lost 2 bases. The CDR3 is 13 residues long. The DNA for the CDR3 is TGTGCCAGCAGCCGACAGGGGAACTATGGCTACACCTTC. The encoded protein is CASSRQGNYGYTF.

Concerning this clone itself: Because the CDR3's place on the DNA is in doubt, the DNA is left out and the CDR3 is given as listed by TCRdb. The chain recombines TRBV19 with TRBJ2-3; TRBD2 is the table's D call and was not checked against the DNA. Germline values: CDR1 LNHDA, CDR2 SQIVND (reference sequence). With termini counted, the CDR3 has 13 amino acids. The chain's CDR3 is CASTSGDTDTQYF.

The chain joins TRBV19 to TRBJ2-1; weak D call: TRBD2 (6 bases). The V gene lost 3 bases and the J gene lost 0 bases, with 9 bases spanning the gap. Germline V CDR1 and CDR2: LNHDA, SQIVND (reference sequence). This CDR3 region has 15 residues. This chain's CDR3 is CASSISGNSYNEQFF. CDR3 DNA: TGTGCCAGTAGTATTAGCGGAAACTCCTACAATGAGCAGTTCTTC.

V is TRBV5-1 and J is TRBJ2-1; 10 bases are a match to TRBD2. This CDR3 comprises 15 residues. V shed 4 bases and J 0 bases; nucleotides not matched to a gene: 1. Germline V gene sequence: CDR1 SGHRS, CDR2 YFSETQ. CDR3 protein: CASSPSGSSYNEQFF. Here the CDR3 DNA reads TGCGCCAGCAGCCCTAGCGGGAGCTCCTACAATGAGCAGTTCTTC.